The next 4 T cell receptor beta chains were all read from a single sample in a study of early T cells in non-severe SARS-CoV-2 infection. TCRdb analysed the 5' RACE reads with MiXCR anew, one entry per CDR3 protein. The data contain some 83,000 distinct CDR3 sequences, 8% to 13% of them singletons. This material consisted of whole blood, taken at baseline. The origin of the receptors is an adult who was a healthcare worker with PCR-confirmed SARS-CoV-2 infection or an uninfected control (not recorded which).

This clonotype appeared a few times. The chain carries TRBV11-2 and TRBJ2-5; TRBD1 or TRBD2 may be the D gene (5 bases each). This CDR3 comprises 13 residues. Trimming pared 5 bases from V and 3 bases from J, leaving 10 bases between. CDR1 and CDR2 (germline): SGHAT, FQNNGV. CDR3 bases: TGTGCCAGCAGCCAGGGACGGGAAGAGACCCAGTACTTC. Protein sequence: CASSQGREETQYF.

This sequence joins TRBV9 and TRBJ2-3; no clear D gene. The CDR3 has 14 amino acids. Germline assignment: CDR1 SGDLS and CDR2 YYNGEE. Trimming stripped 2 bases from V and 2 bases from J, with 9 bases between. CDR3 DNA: TGTGCCAGCAGCGTCCGGGTTTTCACAGATACGCAGTATTTT. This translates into CASSVRVFTDTQYF.

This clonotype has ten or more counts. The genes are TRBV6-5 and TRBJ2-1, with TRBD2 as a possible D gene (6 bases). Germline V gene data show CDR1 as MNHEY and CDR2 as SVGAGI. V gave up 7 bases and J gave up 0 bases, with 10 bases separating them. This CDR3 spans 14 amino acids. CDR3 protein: CASTSDSSYNEQFF. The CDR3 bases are TGTGCCAGCACTAGCGATAGCTCCTACAATGAGCAGTTCTTC.

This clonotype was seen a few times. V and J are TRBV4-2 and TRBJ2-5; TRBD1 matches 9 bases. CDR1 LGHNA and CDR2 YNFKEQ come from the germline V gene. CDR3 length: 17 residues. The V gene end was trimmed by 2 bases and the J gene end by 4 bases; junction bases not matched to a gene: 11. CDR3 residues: CASSQTGGLQSAETQYF. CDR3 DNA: TGTGCCAGCAGCCAAACAGGGGGCCTACAGAGCGCAGAGACCCAGTACTTC.